The 27 T cell receptor beta chains below were found in one sample sequenced in a study of T-cell reconstitution after alpha-beta-depleted transplantation in children. Preparation of the TCRbeta library used unique molecular identifiers. TCRdb redid the calling of the PCR reads with MiXCR, one entry per CDR3 protein. The table shows 200,000 to 300,000 distinct CDR3 sequences, with roughly 26% occurring only once. Sequenced material: PBMCs, taken before TCRalphabeta/CD19-depleted stem cell transplant. These receptors came from a girl aged 2 to 10 with Fanconi anemia, due to receive a stem cell transplant.

A remark on this clonotype: Sequence at one end of the junction differs from germline and may be a read error. The genes are TRBV6-1 and TRBJ1-4; 8 bases are a match to TRBD1. CDR1 is MNHNS, CDR2 SASEGT, per germline. The CDR3 spans 19 residues. The CDR3 DNA is TGTGCCAGCAGTAAACCCGGACAGGGCACGGTGTGGGTTCCGGAAAAAGTGTTTTTT. Protein product: CASSKPGQGTVWVPEKVFF.

V is TRBV7-7 and J is TRBJ2-1; TRBD1 aligns across 9 bases. This CDR3 spans 16 amino acids. V shed 1 base, J shed 4 bases, and the junction held 5 bases outside the gene matches. Germline V gene sequence: CDR1 SSHAT, CDR2 FNYEAQ (reference sequence). The CDR3 reads CASSLGWTGDYNEQFF. DNA for the CDR3: TGTGCCAGCAGCTTAGGCTGGACAGGGGATTACAATGAGCAGTTCTTC.

This clonotype was observed many times. CDR3 bases: TGCAGTGCTACTAGGCCCGGACAGCTGTGGATCGATGAGCAGTTCTTC. Translation gives CSATRPGQLWIDEQFF. The genes are TRBV20-1 and TRBJ2-1; D possibly corresponds to TRBD1 (6 bases). CDR1 and CDR2 from the germline V gene are DFQATT and SNEGSKA (reference sequence). The CDR3 contains 16 residues. The V end lost 4 bases, the J end lost 8 bases, and 24 bases lay between the germline ends.

This clonotype was counted ten times or more. The rearrangement joins TRBV6-5 to TRBJ2-5, with a possible D match to TRBD2 (5 bases). The CDR3 has 16 residues. Germline V lookup: CDR1 MNHEY, CDR2 SVGAGI. The V and J ends lost 0 bases and 1 base respectively, with 12 bases between them. The CDR3 nucleotides are TGTGCCAGCAGTTACTCGTTAGTCCTAGCCCAAGAGACCCAGTACTTC. As protein: CASSYSLVLAQETQYF.

This clonotype was counted at least ten times. The chain joins TRBV7-2 to TRBJ2-7; 10 bases are a match to TRBD2. V was clipped by 3 bases and J by 7 bases; unmatched bases: 12. The V gene's germline CDR1 is SGHTA and CDR2 FQGNSA. This CDR3 region has 16 residues. CDR3 coding DNA: TGTGCCAGCAGCTTTTCAGGGGCTAGCGGGAGTGGGGAGCAGTACTTC. Protein: CASSFSGASGSGEQYF.

This clonotype occurred a few times. The V and J genes are TRBV5-1 and TRBJ1-1; D possibly corresponds to TRBD1 (6 bases). The V gene's germline CDR1 is SGHRS and CDR2 YFSETQ. Between the trimmed V and J ends, which lost 6 bases and 0 bases, there was a span of 12 bases. CDR3 length: 14 amino acids. CDR3 protein: CASTTTGLNTEAFF. The CDR3 DNA follows: TGCGCCAGCACCACGACAGGACTGAACACTGAAGCTTTCTTT.

V usage is TRBV9 and J usage is TRBJ2-1; either TRBD1 or TRBD2 may supply D (5 bases each). This CDR3 has 17 amino acids. Trimming cost V 3 bases and J 0 bases, with 16 bases left between them. In germline, CDR1 is SGDLS, CDR2 YYNGEE. This CDR3 is CASSGEGTLSSYNEQFF. For the CDR3, the DNA is TGTGCCAGCAGCGGAGAAGGGACCCTAAGCTCCTACAATGAGCAGTTCTTC.

This clonotype was recorded many times. This chain uses TRBV6-1 with TRBJ2-5; D may be TRBD2 (5 bases). The CDR3 is 14 residues long. The germline V and J ends were trimmed by 9 bases and 5 bases, with 19 bases remaining between them. Per the germline V gene, CDR1 is MNHNS and CDR2 is SASEGT. The CDR3 sequence is CASISDYKVETQYF. The CDR3, as DNA: TGTGCCAGTATTTCAGACTACAAGGTGGAGACCCAGTACTTC.

This sequence joins TRBV9 and TRBJ2-6, with D unclear. The germline V gene has CDR1 SGDLS and CDR2 YYNGEE. The CDR3 covers 13 residues. V was clipped by 1 base and J by 3 bases, with 2 bases between them. Here the CDR3 reads CASSVIGANVLTF. CDR3 sequence (DNA): TGTGCCAGCAGCGTAATTGGGGCCAACGTCCTGACTTTC.

This clonotype was counted ten times or more. This chain links TRBV3-1 with TRBJ2-1; D not certain. The CDR3 covers 15 residues. CDR1 and CDR2 from the germline V gene are LGHDT and YNNKEL (reference sequence). Trimming removed 0 bases at V and 6 bases at J, with 12 bases between. CDR3 loop: CASSQDSIRVNEQFF. The CDR3 DNA is TGTGCCAGCAGCCAAGATAGCATCCGGGTCAATGAGCAGTTCTTC.

This clonotype was detected ten times or more. The chain employs TRBV7-6 and TRBJ2-3; 12 nucleotides align to TRBD2. Germline V gene data show CDR1 as SGHVS and CDR2 as FNYEAQ. The junction had 2 bases not matched to a gene; V was cut back by 8 bases and J by 2 bases. The CDR3 runs 14 residues. CDR3 nucleotide sequence: TGTGCCAGCCTAGCGGGGGGGCCCACAGATACGCAGTATTTT. It yields the protein CASLAGGPTDTQYF.

At least ten counts were recorded for this clonotype. The genes are TRBV2 and TRBJ2-3, with D unresolved. Trimming cost V 6 bases and J 4 bases, with 14 bases left between them. This CDR3 contains 14 residues. Germline lookup yields CDR1 SNHLY and CDR2 FYNNEI. The DNA of the CDR3 is TGTGCCAGCAGCATGGGTAGTCGTGCAGATACGCAGTATTTT. Amino acid sequence: CASSMGSRADTQYF.

The V call is TRBV7-8, the J call TRBJ2-3; possible D gene TRBD1, 7 bases. Per the germline V gene, CDR1 is SGHVS and CDR2 is FQNEAQ. The CDR3 runs to 17 residues. The V end lost 4 bases, the J end lost 0 bases, and 17 bases lay between the germline ends. CDR3 amino acids: CASSSLSGDSSTDTQYF. CDR3 DNA sequence: TGTGCCAGCAGCTCCTTGTCGGGGGACAGTAGCACAGATACGCAGTATTTT.

The gene calls are TRBV12-5 and TRBJ2-1; the match to TRBD2 covers 16 bases. The CDR3 length is 18 residues. Germline CDR1 and CDR2: LGHNT and FRNRAP. The V and J ends lost 4 bases and 8 bases, in that order; junction bases with no gene match: 11. CDR3 region: CASGSGLAGGIGFDEQFF. CDR3 DNA sequence: TGTGCTAGTGGTTCGGGACTAGCGGGAGGGATCGGTTTCGATGAGCAGTTCTTC.

In this sample, this clonotype turned up many times. J is TRBJ2-3 and V is TRBV6-4; D is ambiguous. This CDR3 has 13 amino acids. Germline assignment: CDR1 MRHNA and CDR2 SNTAGT. The V end was cut by 6 bases, the J end by 0 bases, with 7 bases between. CDR3 protein: CASSEVSTDTQYF. CDR3 coding DNA: TGTGCCAGCAGCGAGGTCAGCACAGATACGCAGTATTTT.

The rearrangement links TRBV5-1 to TRBJ2-7, with D perhaps TRBD2 (6 bases). Germline lookup yields CDR1 SGHRS and CDR2 YFSETQ. Between the trimmed V and J ends, which lost 0 bases and 3 bases, there was a span of 13 bases. The CDR3 is made up of 15 amino acids. CDR3 nucleotide sequence: TGCGCCAGCAGCTTGGAGGGACTCCTCAGCTACGAGCAGTACTTC. This gives the protein CASSLEGLLSYEQYF.

This clonotype was seen many times. The V and J genes are TRBV3-1 and TRBJ1-1; 7 bases line up with TRBD1. Germline CDR1 is LGHDT and CDR2 is YNNKEL (reference sequence). The CDR3 extends over 14 amino acids. Germline trimming cut 1 base from V and 5 bases from J; bases unmatched to any gene: 4. The CDR3 bases are TGTGCCAGCAGCCAAGCGGGCAGGGGGACTGAAGCTTTCTTT. Translating gives CASSQAGRGTEAFF.

This clonotype was detected a few times. The CDR3 region is CASRKDSLSYNEQFF. CDR3 nucleotide sequence: TGTGCCAGCAGGAAAGACAGCCTCTCCTACAATGAGCAGTTCTTC. The chain carries TRBV6-1 and TRBJ2-1; tentatively, D is TRBD1 (5 bases). Germline values: CDR1 MNHNS, CDR2 SASEGT. V was pared by 6 bases and J by 0 bases, with 12 bases between. The CDR3 contains 15 residues.

The table lists this clonotype with a few counts. The rearrangement uses TRBV5-1 and TRBJ2-7; 7 bases match TRBD1. The germline V gene has CDR1 SGHRS and CDR2 YFSETQ. Unmatched junction bases numbered 3, after V lost 4 bases and J lost 2 bases. The CDR3 runs to 13 residues. CDR3: CASSQTGTYEQYF. The CDR3 bases are TGCGCCAGCAGCCAGACAGGGACCTACGAGCAGTACTTC. The entire variable domain, with the rest obtained from reference TRBV5-1 and TRBJ2-7, is as follows: KAGVTQTPRYLIKTRGQQVTLSCSPISGHRSVSWYQQTPGQGLQFLFEYFSETQRNKGNFPGRFSGRQFSNSRSEMNVSTLELGDSALYLCASSQTGTYEQYFGPGTRLTVT.

This clonotype came up a few times. This sequence joins TRBV9 and TRBJ1-6; no clear D gene. Germline V gives CDR1 SGDLS, CDR2 YYNGEE. CDR3 length: 16 residues. Trimming shortened V by 0 bases and J by 5 bases, and 12 bases separated the two germline ends. Here the CDR3 DNA reads TGTGCCAGCAGCGTAGATCGGGGAGGCGATAATTCACCCCTCCACTTT. It codes for CASSVDRGGDNSPLHF.

This clonotype was detected ten times or more. This chain uses TRBV29-1 with TRBJ1-1; 7 positions agree with TRBD1. Germline CDR1 reads SQVTM; CDR2 reads ANQGSEA. The CDR3 loop spans 11 amino acids. With 5 bases clipped from V and 4 bases from J, the junction kept 1 base outside the gene matches. Written as DNA, the CDR3 is TGCAGCGTTCAGGGGGGCACTGAAGCTTTCTTT. Protein product: CSVQGGTEAFF.

Ten or more counts support this clonotype. The V and J genes are TRBV7-9 and TRBJ2-7; 13 bases line up with TRBD2. Germline trimming cut 3 bases from V and 9 bases from J; bases unmatched to any gene: 11. Looked up from germline, CDR1 is SEHNR and CDR2 is FQNEAQ (reference sequence). The CDR3 is 16 residues long. The chain's CDR3 is CASSFGLAGVLVGQYF. As DNA, the CDR3 is TGTGCCAGCAGCTTCGGACTAGCGGGAGTACTTGTCGGGCAGTACTTC.

In this sample, this clonotype turned up many times. This sequence joins TRBV29-1 and TRBJ1-1, with D maybe TRBD1 (6 bases). In germline, CDR1 is SQVTM, CDR2 ANQGSEA. V was trimmed by 6 bases and J by 8 bases, leaving 13 bases between them. The CDR3 covers 11 residues. The CDR3 sequence is CSVDDRREAFF. CDR3 bases: TGCAGCGTCGATGACAGGAGAGAAGCTTTCTTT.

The chain uses TRBV19 and TRBJ2-3; 12 bases match TRBD2. Per germline, CDR1 LNHDA and CDR2 SQIVND (reference sequence). The CDR3 is 18 amino acids. Trimming took 5 bases from V and 0 from J; bases not matched to a gene: 9. CDR3: CASSVLAGGRISTDTQYF. In DNA, the CDR3 is TGTGCCAGTAGTGTACTAGCGGGAGGTCGAATTAGCACAGATACGCAGTATTTT.

This clonotype turned up a few times. This chain connects TRBV20-1 to TRBJ2-5; 13 nucleotides agree with TRBD2. Germline V CDR1 and CDR2: DFQATT, SNEGSKA (reference sequence). After removal of 4 bases from V and 5 bases from J, the junction contained 16 bases not matched to a gene. CDR3 length: 18 amino acids. The CDR3 coding sequence is TGCAGTGCTAAACGTCCGGGACTAGCGGGATCGACGACGGAGACCCAGTACTTC. Amino acid sequence: CSAKRPGLAGSTTETQYF.

This clonotype was seen repeatedly, ten times or more. The chain links TRBV25-1 to TRBJ2-7, with 8 positions matching TRBD1. Germline-derived CDR1 and CDR2 are MGHDK and SYGVNS. This CDR3 has 12 residues. The V segment lost 8 bases and the J segment 3 bases; nucleotides outside the gene matches: 3. The CDR3 loop is CASGGTGYEQYF. In DNA, the CDR3 is TGTGCCAGCGGCGGGACAGGCTACGAGCAGTACTTC.

This clonotype was seen a handful of times. V gene TRBV29-1 combines with J gene TRBJ2-5; D is perhaps TRBD2 (6 bases). V lost 6 bases, J lost 4 bases, and 18 bases lay in between. The CDR3 length is 14 residues. Germline CDR1 is SQVTM and CDR2 is ANQGSEA. The chain's CDR3 is CSVILGPAGETQYF. DNA of the CDR3: TGCAGCGTGATCTTGGGACCAGCGGGAGAGACCCAGTACTTC.